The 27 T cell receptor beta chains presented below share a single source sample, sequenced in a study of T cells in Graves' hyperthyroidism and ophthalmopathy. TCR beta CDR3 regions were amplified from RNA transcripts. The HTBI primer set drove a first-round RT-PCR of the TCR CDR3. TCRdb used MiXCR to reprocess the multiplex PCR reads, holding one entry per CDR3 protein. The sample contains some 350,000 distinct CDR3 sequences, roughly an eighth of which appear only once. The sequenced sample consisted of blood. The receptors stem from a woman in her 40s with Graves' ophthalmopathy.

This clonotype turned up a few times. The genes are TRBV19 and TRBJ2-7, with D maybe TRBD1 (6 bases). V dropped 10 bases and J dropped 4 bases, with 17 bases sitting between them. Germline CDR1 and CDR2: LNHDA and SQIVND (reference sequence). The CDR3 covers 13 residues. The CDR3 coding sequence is TGTGCCACCTCCTCGGTACAGGGTTACGAGCAGTACTTC. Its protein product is CATSSVQGYEQYF.

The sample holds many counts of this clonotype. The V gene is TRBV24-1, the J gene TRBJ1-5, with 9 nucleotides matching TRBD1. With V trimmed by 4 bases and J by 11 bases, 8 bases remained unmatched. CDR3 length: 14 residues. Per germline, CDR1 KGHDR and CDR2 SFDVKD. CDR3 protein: CATSEPGQGKTQHF. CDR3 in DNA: TGTGCCACCAGTGAACCTGGACAGGGGAAGACCCAGCATTTT.

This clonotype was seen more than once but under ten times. The CDR3 region has the DNA TGTGCCAGCAGCTTAATGGGAGGGGGTTCTGGGGCCAACGTCCTGACTTTC. It specifies CASSLMGGGSGANVLTF. The chain has TRBV7-9 and TRBJ2-6, with D perhaps TRBD2 (7 bases). There are 17 residues in the CDR3. CDR1 SEHNR and CDR2 FQNEAQ come from the germline V gene (reference sequence). Trimming removed 2 bases at V and 1 base at J, with 12 bases between.

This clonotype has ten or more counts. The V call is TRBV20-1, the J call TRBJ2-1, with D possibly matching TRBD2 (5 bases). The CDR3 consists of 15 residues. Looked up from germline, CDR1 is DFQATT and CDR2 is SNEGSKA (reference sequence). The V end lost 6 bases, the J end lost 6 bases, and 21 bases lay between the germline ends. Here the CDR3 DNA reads TGCAGTGCGGTCGATACGGGCGGGTGGACCAATGAGCAGTTCTTC. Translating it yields CSAVDTGGWTNEQFF.

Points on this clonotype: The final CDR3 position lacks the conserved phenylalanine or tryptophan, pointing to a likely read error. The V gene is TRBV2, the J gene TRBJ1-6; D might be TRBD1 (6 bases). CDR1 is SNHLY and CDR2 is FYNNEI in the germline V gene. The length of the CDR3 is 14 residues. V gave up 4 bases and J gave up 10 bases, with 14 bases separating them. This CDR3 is CASSAKTGNSPLHL. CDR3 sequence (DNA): TGTGCCAGCAGTGCAAAAACAGGGAACTCACCCCTCCACCTT.

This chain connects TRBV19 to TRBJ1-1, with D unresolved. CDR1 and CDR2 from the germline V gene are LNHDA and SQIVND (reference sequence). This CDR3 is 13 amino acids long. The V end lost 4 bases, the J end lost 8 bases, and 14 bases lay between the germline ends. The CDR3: CASSRVTFEEAFF. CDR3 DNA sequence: TGTGCCAGTAGTAGAGTGACTTTTGAGGAAGCTTTCTTT.

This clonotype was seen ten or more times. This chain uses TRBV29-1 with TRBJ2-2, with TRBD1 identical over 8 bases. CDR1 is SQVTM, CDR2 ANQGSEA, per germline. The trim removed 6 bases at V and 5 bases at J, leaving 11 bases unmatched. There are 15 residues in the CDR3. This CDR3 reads CSVAAPGGRTGELFF. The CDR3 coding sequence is TGCAGCGTCGCGGCGCCAGGGGGCCGAACCGGGGAGCTGTTTTTT.

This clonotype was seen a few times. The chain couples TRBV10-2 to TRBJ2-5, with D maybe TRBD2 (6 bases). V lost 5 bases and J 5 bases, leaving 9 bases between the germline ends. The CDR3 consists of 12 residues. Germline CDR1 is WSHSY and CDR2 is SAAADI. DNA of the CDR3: TGCGCCAGCAGTCAGGAGGGGGAGACCCAGTACTTC. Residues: CASSQEGETQYF.

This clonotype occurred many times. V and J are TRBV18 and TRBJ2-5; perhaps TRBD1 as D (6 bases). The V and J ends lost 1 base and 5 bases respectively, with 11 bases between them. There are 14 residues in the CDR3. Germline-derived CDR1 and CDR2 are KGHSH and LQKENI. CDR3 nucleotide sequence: TGTGCCAGCTCACCACGGTCAGGGGTCGAGACCCAGTACTTC. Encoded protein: CASSPRSGVETQYF.

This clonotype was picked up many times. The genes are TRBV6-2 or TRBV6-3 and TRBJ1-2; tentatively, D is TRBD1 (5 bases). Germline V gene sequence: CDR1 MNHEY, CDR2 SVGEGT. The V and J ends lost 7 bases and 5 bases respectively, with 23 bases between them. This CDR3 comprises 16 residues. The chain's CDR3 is CASTPLPNAGGYGYTF. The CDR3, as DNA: TGTGCCAGCACCCCACTTCCCAATGCCGGGGGGTATGGCTACACCTTC.

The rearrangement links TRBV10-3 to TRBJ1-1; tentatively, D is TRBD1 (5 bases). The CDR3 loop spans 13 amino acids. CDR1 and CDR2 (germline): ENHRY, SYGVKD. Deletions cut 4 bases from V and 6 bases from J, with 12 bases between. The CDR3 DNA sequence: TGTGCCATCAGTGGGGGGGTGGGGGCTGAAGCTTTCTTT. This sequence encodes CAISGGVGAEAFF.

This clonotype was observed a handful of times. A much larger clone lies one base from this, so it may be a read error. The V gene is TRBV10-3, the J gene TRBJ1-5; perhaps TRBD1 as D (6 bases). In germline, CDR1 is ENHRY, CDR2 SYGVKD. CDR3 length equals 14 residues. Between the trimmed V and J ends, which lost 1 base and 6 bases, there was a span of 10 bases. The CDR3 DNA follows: TGTGCCATCAGTGAGTACAGGGACGGTCAGCCCCAGCATTTT. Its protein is CAISEYRDGQPQHF.

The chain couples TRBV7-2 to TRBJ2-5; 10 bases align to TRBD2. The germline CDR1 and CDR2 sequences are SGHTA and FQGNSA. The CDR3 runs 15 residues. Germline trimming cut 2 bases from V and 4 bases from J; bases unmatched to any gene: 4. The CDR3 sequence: CASSLKAGGVETQYF. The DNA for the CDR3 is TGTGCCAGCAGCTTAAAAGCGGGGGGGGTAGAGACCCAGTACTTC. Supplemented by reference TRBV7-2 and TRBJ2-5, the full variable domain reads GAGVSQSPSNKVTEKGKDVELRCDPISGHTALYWYRQSLGQGLEFLIYFQGNSAPDKSGLPSDRFSAERTGGSVSTLTIQRTQQEDSAVYLCASSLKAGGVETQYFGPGTRLLVL.

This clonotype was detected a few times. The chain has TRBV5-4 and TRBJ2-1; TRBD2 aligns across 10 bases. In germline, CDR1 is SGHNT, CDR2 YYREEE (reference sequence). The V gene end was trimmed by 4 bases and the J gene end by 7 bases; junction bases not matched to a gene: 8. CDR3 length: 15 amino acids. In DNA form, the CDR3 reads TGTGCCAGCAGCCCACGCTCTAGCGGGGGAAATGAGCAGTTCTTC. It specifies CASSPRSSGGNEQFF.

The CDR3 region is CATSDGDRPGLRSPEQYF. The CDR3 nucleotides read TGTGCCACCAGTGATGGGGACAGACCGGGGCTTAGAAGCCCCGAGCAGTACTTC. V usage is TRBV24-1 and J usage is TRBJ2-7; 7 bases map to TRBD1. V shed 3 bases, J shed 6 bases, and the junction held 19 bases outside the gene matches. The CDR3 is 18 residues long. Germline CDR1 and CDR2: KGHDR and SFDVKD.

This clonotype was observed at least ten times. The CDR3 nucleotides are TGCGCCAGCAGCTTGGGCGGGGTTAGCACAGATACGCAGTATTTT. This sequence encodes CASSLGGVSTDTQYF. The rearrangement joins TRBV5-1 to TRBJ2-3, with a weak D call TRBD2 (6 bases). The germline gives CDR1 SGHRS, CDR2 YFSETQ. The CDR3 has 15 residues. V was cut by 0 bases and J by 0 bases, with 8 bases left in between.

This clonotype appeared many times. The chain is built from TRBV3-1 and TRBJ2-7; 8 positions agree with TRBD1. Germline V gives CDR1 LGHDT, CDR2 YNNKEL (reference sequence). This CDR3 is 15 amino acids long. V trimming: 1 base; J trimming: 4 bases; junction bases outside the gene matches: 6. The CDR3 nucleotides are TGTGCCAGCAGCCAAGGACAGGGGAGTAAATACGAGCAGTACTTC. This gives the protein CASSQGQGSKYEQYF.

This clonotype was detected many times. CDR3 nucleotides: TGTGCCAGCACGGACTCCTACGAGCAGTACTTC. Its translation: CASTDSYEQYF. The V call is TRBV6-2 or TRBV6-3, the J call TRBJ2-7, with D unclear. CDR1 and CDR2 from the germline V gene are MNHEY and SVGEGT. The CDR3 runs to 11 residues. Trimming removed 7 bases at V and 0 bases at J, with 4 bases between.

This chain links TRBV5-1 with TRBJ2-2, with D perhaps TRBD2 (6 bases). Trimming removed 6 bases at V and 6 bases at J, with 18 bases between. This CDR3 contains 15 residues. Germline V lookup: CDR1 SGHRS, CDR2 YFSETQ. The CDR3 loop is CASTIGWGGAGELFF. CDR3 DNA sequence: TGCGCCAGCACGATTGGCTGGGGCGGGGCCGGGGAGCTGTTTTTT.

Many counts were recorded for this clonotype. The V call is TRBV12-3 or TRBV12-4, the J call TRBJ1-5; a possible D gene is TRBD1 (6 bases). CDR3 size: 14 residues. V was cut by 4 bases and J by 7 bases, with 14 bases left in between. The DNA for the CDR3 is TGTGCCAGCAGTTCCGTGGGGGCTAGACAGCCCCAGCATTTT. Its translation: CASSSVGARQPQHF.

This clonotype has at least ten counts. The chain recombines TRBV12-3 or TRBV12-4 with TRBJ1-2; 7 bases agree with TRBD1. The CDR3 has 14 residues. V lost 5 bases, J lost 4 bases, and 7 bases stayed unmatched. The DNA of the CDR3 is TGTGCCAGCAGTGGCGGGACAGAACTCTATGGCTACACCTTC. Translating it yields CASSGGTELYGYTF.

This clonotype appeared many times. The CDR3 nucleotides are TGTGCCAGCAGTCCGTCGGGACCCTACGAGCAGTACTTC. Protein: CASSPSGPYEQYF. The genes are TRBV28 and TRBJ2-7; D may correspond to TRBD1 or TRBD2 (5 bases each). The germline V gene encodes CDR1 MDHEN and CDR2 SYDVKM. The CDR3 contains 13 residues. V gave up 5 bases and J gave up 2 bases, with 10 bases separating them.

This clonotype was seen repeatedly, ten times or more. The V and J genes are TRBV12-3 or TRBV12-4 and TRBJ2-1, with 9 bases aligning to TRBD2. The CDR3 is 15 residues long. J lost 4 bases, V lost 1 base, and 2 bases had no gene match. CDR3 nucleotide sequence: TGTGCCAGCAGTTTAGGCGGGAGGGTATACAATGAGCAGTTCTTC. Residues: CASSLGGRVYNEQFF.

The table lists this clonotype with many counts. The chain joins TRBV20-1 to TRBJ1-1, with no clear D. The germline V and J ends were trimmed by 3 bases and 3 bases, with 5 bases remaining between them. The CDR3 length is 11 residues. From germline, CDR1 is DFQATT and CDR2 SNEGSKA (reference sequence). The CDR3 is CSASRHTEAFF. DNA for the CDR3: TGCAGTGCTAGTCGACACACTGAAGCTTTCTTT.

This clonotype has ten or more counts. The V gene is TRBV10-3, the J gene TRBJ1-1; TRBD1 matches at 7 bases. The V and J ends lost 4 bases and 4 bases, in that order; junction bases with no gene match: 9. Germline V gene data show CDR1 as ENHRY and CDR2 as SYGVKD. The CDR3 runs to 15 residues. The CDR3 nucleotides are TGTGCCATCAGTGCTACAGGGGAACGAGGCACTGAAGCTTTCTTT. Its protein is CAISATGERGTEAFF.

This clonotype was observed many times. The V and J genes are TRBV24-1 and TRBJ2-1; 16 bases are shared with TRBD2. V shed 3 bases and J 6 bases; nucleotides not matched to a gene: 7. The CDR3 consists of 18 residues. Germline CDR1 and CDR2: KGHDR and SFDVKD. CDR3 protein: CATSDPGTSGRAFNEQFF. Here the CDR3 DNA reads TGTGCCACCAGTGATCCTGGGACTAGCGGGAGGGCCTTCAATGAGCAGTTCTTC.

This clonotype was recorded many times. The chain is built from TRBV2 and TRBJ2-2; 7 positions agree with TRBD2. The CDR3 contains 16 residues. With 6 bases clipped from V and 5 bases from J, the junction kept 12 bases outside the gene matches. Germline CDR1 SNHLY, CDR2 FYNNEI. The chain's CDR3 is CASRGLGGSRTGELFF. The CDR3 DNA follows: TGTGCCAGCAGGGGTTTAGGCGGGAGTCGGACCGGGGAGCTGTTTTTT.